A single T cell receptor (beta chain) is shown here with its context. The record originates from a study of T cells in narcolepsy. The CDR3 sequence is 14 residues long. The ends were cut back, 7 bases at V and 2 bases at J, with 14 bases in the middle. Germline V CDR1 and CDR2: MNHEY, SVGAGI. Produced via immunoSEQ multiplex PCR; TCRdb's table is partial and in-frame only. The data contain fewer than 30,000 clones, around 86% of them seen just once; the ten biggest clones take up around 1.1%. The V call is TRBV6-5, the J call TRBJ1-1; D remains unclear. The TCR was taken from a human donor with narcolepsy. Specimen: CD45RA- memory CD4+ T cells from PBMCs. The CDR3 here is CASIPRAANTEAFF. In DNA, the CDR3 is TGTGCCAGCATCCCCCGGGCAGCTAACACTGAAGCTTTCTTT.